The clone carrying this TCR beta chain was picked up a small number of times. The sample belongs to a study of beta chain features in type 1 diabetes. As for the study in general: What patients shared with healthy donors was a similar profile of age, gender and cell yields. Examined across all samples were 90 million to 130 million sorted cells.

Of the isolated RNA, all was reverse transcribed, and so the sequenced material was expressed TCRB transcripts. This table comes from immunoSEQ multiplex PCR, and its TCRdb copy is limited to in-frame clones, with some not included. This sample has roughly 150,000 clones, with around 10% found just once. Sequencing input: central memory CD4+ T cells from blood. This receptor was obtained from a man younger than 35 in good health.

The CDR3 region is CASSAIRDARTDTQYF. As DNA, the CDR3 is TGTGCCAGCAGCGCGATCCGGGACGCAAGAACAGATACGCAGTATTTT. The chain couples TRBV9 to TRBJ2-3; tentatively, D is TRBD1 or TRBD2 (5 bases each). The CDR3 is 16 amino acids. Between the trimmed V and J ends, which lost 3 bases and 3 bases, there was a span of 17 bases. Germline values: CDR1 SGDLS, CDR2 YYNGEE. The full variable domain, completed using reference TRBV9 and TRBJ2-3, is DSGVTQTPKHLITATGQRVTLRCSPRSGDLSVYWYQQSLDQGLQFLIQYYNGEERAKGNILERFSAQQFPDLHSELNLSSLELGDSALYFCASSAIRDARTDTQYFGPGTRLTVL.